These T cell receptor beta chains were read from a single sample in a study of blood T cell repertoires in COVID-19. Clones were read by immunoSEQ multiplex PCR, and TCRdb kept only the in-frame ones, dropping some. The table includes about 80,000 clones, roughly 86% detected once. What was sequenced was peripheral blood. All receptors derive from a man in his sixties or seventies with acute or convalescent COVID-19. The CDR3 runs from the conserved cysteine through the conserved F or W. D genes are given only for firm matches. Size is stated for part of the rows, as once, few or many counts, or as a class when the clone is expanded.

V	J	size	D	DNA	CDR3
TRBV9	TRBJ2-7	NA	NA	TGTGCCAGCAGCGTAGGGCAAGGGACACTTGCCTACGAGCAGTACTTC	CASSVGQGTLAYEQYF
TRBV5-6	TRBJ1-6	NA	TRBD1	TGTGCCAGCAGCGTATACAGGGGTAATTCACCCCTCCACTTT	CASSVYRGNSPLHF
TRBV28	TRBJ2-2	NA	NA	TGTGCCAGCAGTTTAAACCAACCGTTTAGACTAGGTGGCACCGGGGAGCTGTTTTTT	CASSLNQPFRLGGTGELFF
TRBV9	TRBJ2-3	NA	NA	TGTGCCAGCAGCCCAACCCAGGGACTTTCTGATACGCAGTATTTT	CASSPTQGLSDTQYF
TRBV5-4	TRBJ2-3	once	TRBD2	TGTGCCAGCAGCTTAGCGGGAGCCGGGTCAGATACGCAGTATTTT	CASSLAGAGSDTQYF
TRBV6-1	TRBJ2-7	NA	TRBD1	TGTGCCAGCCGGACAGGGGATTTGTCCTACGAGCAGTACTTC	CASRTGDLSYEQYF
TRBV18	TRBJ1-2	once	NA	TGTGCCAGCTCACCGACAGGTGAGGGCGGCTACACCTTC	CASSPTGEGGYTF
TRBV18	TRBJ2-7	NA	TRBD1	TGTGCCAGCTCACCTCTCACAGGGGATAGCGAGCAGTACTTC	CASSPLTGDSEQYF
TRBV7-2	TRBJ1-1	once	NA	TGTGCCAGCAGTCCCCCGGGCCCGGGGGCTGAAGCTTTCTTT	CASSPPGPGAEAFF
TRBV19	TRBJ1-5	few	NA	TGTGCCAGTAGTCCGCCGGGTCAGCCCCAGCATTTT	CASSPPGQPQHF
TRBV7-9	TRBJ1-6	once	NA	TGTGCCAGCAGCTCACACCTTTCGTATAATTCACCCCTCCACTTT	CASSSHLSYNSPLHF
TRBV3-1/TRBV3-2	TRBJ1-5	NA	NA	TGTGCCAGCAGCCAAGGAATACCAGGGGACAATCAGCCCCAGCATTTT	CASSQGIPGDNQPQHF
TRBV18	TRBJ2-7	NA	NA	TGTGCCAGCTCACGCGACGGGTCTCCCTACGAGCAGTACTTC	CASSRDGSPYEQYF
TRBV4-3	TRBJ2-7	NA	TRBD2	TGCGCCAGCAGCCAAGATGTGACTAGCGGGAGCTACGAGCAGTACTTC	CASSQDVTSGSYEQYF
TRBV7-2	TRBJ1-3	NA	TRBD1	TGTGCCAGCAGCCCCGGGACAGCTGGAAACACCATATATTTT	CASSPGTAGNTIYF
TRBV19	TRBJ1-1	NA	NA	TGTGCCAGTAGTATTGCTCGGAAGGAGGTCACTGAAGCTTTCTTT	CASSIARKEVTEAFF
TRBV7-9	TRBJ2-7	NA	TRBD1	TGTGCCAGCAGCCTTGGGACAGAACCCTACGAGCAGTACTTC	CASSLGTEPYEQYF
TRBV30	TRBJ1-2	NA	TRBD1	TGTGCCTGGAGTCGGGGACAGGGCGGAGATGGCTACACCTTC	CAWSRGQGGDGYTF
TRBV19	TRBJ1-2	NA	NA	TGTGCCAGTAGTTACCTAAACCGACAAGGCGGCTACACCTTC	CASSYLNRQGGYTF
TRBV3-1/TRBV3-2	TRBJ1-2	NA	TRBD1	TGTGCCAGCAGCCAAGCACAGGGGCATGGCTACACCTTC	CASSQAQGHGYTF
TRBV18	TRBJ1-5	NA	TRBD1	TGTGCCAGCTCACCAAGGGGACAGGGGGGGCAGCCCCAGCATTTT	CASSPRGQGGQPQHF
TRBV19	TRBJ2-7	NA	TRBD2	TGTGCCAGTAGTATCGGGAGGGCCTACGAGCAGTACTTC	CASSIGRAYEQYF
TRBV9	TRBJ1-1	once	NA	TGTGCCAGCAGCCCACCGGGGGAGGTGGACACTGAAGCTTTCTTT	CASSPPGEVDTEAFF
TRBV27	TRBJ2-1	NA	NA	TGTGCCAGCAGCCAGTGGGCAGACAATGAGCAGTTCTTC	CASSQWADNEQFF
TRBV28	TRBJ1-2	NA	NA	TGTGCCAGCAGTTCCGGACAGCGCCCCTATGGCTACACCTTC	CASSSGQRPYGYTF
TRBV18	TRBJ2-3	NA	TRBD1	TGTGCCAGCTCACCGGCCAGGGGGACAGATACGCAGTATTTT	CASSPARGTDTQYF
TRBV27	TRBJ2-3	NA	NA	TGTGCCAGCAGTTTAATCCTCGTAGGGGGACCCCAACATACGCAGTATTTT	CASSLILVGGPQHTQYF
TRBV2	TRBJ2-1	NA	NA	TGTGCCAGCAGTGTCCCGCACCCAGGGTTCTCCTACAATGAGCAGTTCTTC	CASSVPHPGFSYNEQFF
TRBV10-3	TRBJ2-2	NA	TRBD1	TGTGCCATCAGTCCTACCGGGACAGGGAACACCGGGGAGCTGTTTTTT	CAISPTGTGNTGELFF
TRBV10-3	TRBJ2-3	NA	TRBD1	TGTGCCATCAGTGCCTCCCGAGCCGGGACAGGGGGCTTAGATACGCAGTATTTT	CAISASRAGTGGLDTQYF
TRBV24-1	TRBJ2-1	NA	NA	TGTGCCACCAGTGATTTGGCTAGCAGGTACAATGAGCAGTTCTTC	CATSDLASRYNEQFF
TRBV7-6	TRBJ1-6	NA	TRBD1	TGTGCCAGCAGCTCGAATCCGGGACAGGCGCTTAATTCACCCCTCCACTTT	CASSSNPGQALNSPLHF
TRBV6-5	TRBJ1-1	NA	NA	TGTGCGGGAGGACAGAACACTGAAGCTTTCTTT	CAGGQNTEAFF
TRBV9	TRBJ1-3	NA	NA	TGTGCCAGCGGAGCCAGGGTAGCTGGAAACACCATATATTTT	CASGARVAGNTIYF
TRBV7-3	TRBJ1-1	NA	TRBD1	TGTGCCAGCAGCATCGAGGGGGCCGGGAACACTGAAGCTTTCTTT	CASSIEGAGNTEAFF
TRBV2	TRBJ2-7	NA	TRBD1	TGTGCCAGCAGTGGCCCCGGGACAGGGGCATCCTACGAGCAGTACTTC	CASSGPGTGASYEQYF
TRBV9	TRBJ2-3	NA	TRBD2	TGTGCCAGCAGCGTAGTACTAGCGGGAGGTTCGCAGTATTTT	CASSVVLAGGSQYF
TRBV21-1	TRBJ1-1	NA	NA	TGTGCCAGCAGCAAAGAGAAATGGGAGGACAGGTTAAATTTAGGAGCTGAAGCTTTCTTT	CASSKEKWEDRLNLGAEAFF
TRBV9	TRBJ1-2	NA	NA	TGTGCCAGCAGCCCAATGGGGGGGGACTATGGCTACACCTTC	CASSPMGGDYGYTF
TRBV6-5	TRBJ1-6	once	NA	TGTGCCAGCAGGCCCGGGACACAAAATTCACCCCTCCACTTT	CASRPGTQNSPLHF
TRBV11-1	TRBJ1-2	NA	TRBD1	TGTGCCAGCAGCCCTACAGGGGGCACTGGCTACACCTTC	CASSPTGGTGYTF
TRBV28	TRBJ2-1	NA	NA	TGTGCCAGCAGTTTCAACATTATGCAGTTCTTC	CASSFNIMQFF
TRBV15	TRBJ2-2	few	NA	TGTGCCACCAGCACACTTCCCGGGACTCCGAACACCGGGGAGCTGTTTTTT	CATSTLPGTPNTGELFF
TRBV13	TRBJ2-7	NA	NA	TGTGCCAGCAGCTCGACGTTGACGTCTGGGGCTTCCGAGCAGTACTTC	CASSSTLTSGASEQYF
TRBV5-1	TRBJ2-7	few	NA	TGCGCCAGCAGCTTGGGAGACAGGACCTACGAGCAGTACTTC	CASSLGDRTYEQYF
TRBV4-3	TRBJ1-2	NA	TRBD1	TGCGCCAGCAGCCGAACAGGGGGCCATGGCTACACCTTC	CASSRTGGHGYTF
TRBV6-2/TRBV6-3	TRBJ1-1	NA	NA	TGTGCCAGCAGTTACTCTCCCGACAGGCTGAACACTGAAGCTTTCTTT	CASSYSPDRLNTEAFF
TRBV4-1	TRBJ1-2	once	NA	TGCGCCAGCAGCCAAGAAGCCGGGTCCTACTATGGCTACACCTTC	CASSQEAGSYYGYTF
TRBV7-2	TRBJ1-1	NA	NA	TGTGCCAGCAGCTTGAGGGAGGGGAACACTGAAGCTTTCTTT	CASSLREGNTEAFF
TRBV19	TRBJ2-7	NA	TRBD1	TGTGCCAGTAGTGTCGGGACAGCCTACGAGCAGTACTTC	CASSVGTAYEQYF
TRBV5-1	TRBJ2-5	once	TRBD2	TGCGCCAGCGGTGGCGGGGGGGCCGCTGAGACCCAGTACTTC	CASGGGGAAETQYF
TRBV28	TRBJ2-7	NA	TRBD1	TGTGCCAGCAGTTGGGGACAGGGATTATCCTACGAGCAGTACTTC	CASSWGQGLSYEQYF
TRBV6-5	TRBJ1-1	NA	NA	TGTGCCAGCAGTTACTCGACGGGCCCTGAGAGGGCTGAAGCTTTCTTT	CASSYSTGPERAEAFF